Presented here are 13 T cell receptor beta chains from one specimen sequenced in a study of cytomegalovirus exposure and HLA in healthy donors. 13 Jbeta primers and 60 Vbeta primers were used for the PCR. The method was immunoSEQ multiplex PCR; TCRdb's version includes in-frame clones alone and lacks a portion of them. Here the sample spans 180,000 or so clones, about four fifths being singletons. Sequencing input: PBMCs. These TCRs come from a woman in her late teens or twenties in good health and CMV-seronegative.

This clone was detected a few times. The gene calls are TRBV5-1 and TRBJ1-1; the D gene is possibly TRBD1 (6 bases). Trimming left V 2 bases short and J 1 base short, with 9 bases between. The CDR3 consists of 14 residues. Germline V CDR1 and CDR2: SGHRS, YFSETQ. The CDR3 DNA reads TGCGCCAGCAGCTTTACAGGGCGGAACACTGAAGCTTTCTTT. Translation: CASSFTGRNTEAFF.

This clone was recorded once. At one boundary the junction diverges from the germline segment, which might be a read error. This sequence joins TRBV7-7 and TRBJ1-2; 9 bases align to TRBD1. CDR1 SSHAT and CDR2 FNYEAQ come from the germline V gene (reference sequence). The CDR3 sequence is 18 residues long. The CDR3 loop reads CASSWTGTGNPPDYGYTF. CDR3 in DNA: TGTGCTAGCAGCTGGACCGGGACAGGGAATCCCCCGGACTATGGCTACACCTTC. Using reference TRBV7-7 and TRBJ1-2 for the parts outside the CDR3, the full variable domain is GAGVSQSPRYKVTKRGQDVTLRCDPISSHATLYWYQQALGQGPEFLTYFNYEAQPDKSGLPSDRFSAERPEGSISTLTIQRTEQRDSAMYRCASSWTGTGNPPDYGYTFGSGTRLTVV.

The chain has TRBV27 and TRBJ2-1; the match to TRBD2 covers 7 bases. The CDR3 sequence is 15 residues long. Germline loops: CDR1 MNHEY, CDR2 SMNVEV (reference sequence). V lost 3 bases and J lost 8; bases outside the gene matches: 10. This chain's CDR3 is CASSFFHTGGDEQFF. For the CDR3, the DNA is TGTGCCAGCAGTTTCTTCCATACGGGAGGTGATGAGCAGTTCTTC.

The rearrangement uses TRBV6-5 and TRBJ1-4; D is perhaps TRBD1 (5 bases). Trimming pared 6 bases from V and 8 bases from J, leaving 13 bases between. The CDR3 has 13 residues. Germline lookup yields CDR1 MNHEY and CDR2 SVGAGI. CDR3 sequence reads: CASRKGSEEKLFF. The CDR3 nucleotides are TGTGCCAGCAGGAAGGGGTCGGAGGAAAAACTGTTTTTT.

The chain recombines TRBV5-1 with TRBJ1-3; 7 positions agree with TRBD1. Looked up from germline, CDR1 is SGHRS and CDR2 is YFSETQ. CDR3 length: 14 amino acids. The V and J ends lost 2 bases and 8 bases, in that order; junction bases with no gene match: 7. The CDR3 region is CASSLQGPGDTIYF. CDR3 sequence (DNA): TGCGCCAGCAGCTTACAGGGGCCCGGGGACACCATATATTTT.

The rearrangement joins TRBV27 to TRBJ1-1, with 7 bases lining up with TRBD1. Germline V gives CDR1 MNHEY, CDR2 SMNVEV (reference sequence). The CDR3 is 16 residues long. The V segment lost 6 bases and the J segment 1 base; nucleotides outside the gene matches: 11. The CDR3 is CASSTGRGLGNTEAFF. The CDR3 region has the DNA TGTGCCAGCAGCACCGGTAGGGGGCTTGGGAACACTGAAGCTTTCTTT.

The chain's CDR3 is CASSQVEGLASYFYEQYF. As DNA, the CDR3 is TGCGCCAGCAGCCAAGTGGAGGGACTAGCCTCTTATTTCTACGAGCAGTACTTC. This rearrangement joins TRBV4-1 to TRBJ2-7; 9 bases map to TRBD2. This CDR3 comprises 18 residues. Trimming at V came to 1 base and at J to 3 bases, leaving 13 bases not matched to a gene. Germline loops: CDR1 MGHRA, CDR2 YSYEKL.

The V call is TRBV11-2, the J call TRBJ1-1; D might be TRBD1 (5 bases). V shed 0 bases and J shed 6 bases, with 8 bases lying between them. This CDR3 region has 13 residues. Germline CDR1 is SGHAT and CDR2 is FQNNGV. The CDR3, as DNA: TGTGCCAGCAGCTTAGAGGGGGGTGCTGAAGCTTTCTTT. Amino acid sequence: CASSLEGGAEAFF.

There are a few counts of this clone. For the CDR3, the DNA is TGTGCCAGCAGCTTTAACGGAGCCACTGAAGCTTTCTTT. Its protein is CASSFNGATEAFF. The chain has TRBV11-3 and TRBJ1-1; no definite D call. This CDR3 region has 13 residues. V lost 3 bases, J lost 4 bases, and 9 bases lay in between. Germline V CDR1 and CDR2: SGHNT, YENEEA.

As regards this clone: The junction shows a germline mismatch at one end, possibly a read error. This CDR3 is also generated by other DNA sequences in the sample. The chain recombines TRBV5-1 with TRBJ2-1; 7 nucleotides align to TRBD2. In germline, CDR1 is SGHRS, CDR2 YFSETQ. The CDR3 totals 16 residues. This CDR3 reads CASSVPGSGTYNEQFF. In nucleotides, the CDR3 is TGTGCCAGCAGCGTCCCCGGGAGCGGGACTTACAATGAGCAGTTCTTC.

This CDR3 is CASSLQPGGTQYF. The CDR3 DNA sequence: TGTGCCAGCAGCTTACAGCCGGGAGGGACCCAGTACTTC. J is TRBJ2-5 and V is TRBV7-2; 7 bases fit TRBD2. The length of the CDR3 is 13 residues. Trimming removed 2 bases from V and 7 bases from J; junction bases left unmatched: 4. Germline CDR1 SGHTA, CDR2 FQGNSA.

The genes are TRBV7-8 and TRBJ2-7; maybe TRBD2 (6 bases). V gave up 3 bases and J gave up 3 bases, with 12 bases separating them. Germline V gene data show CDR1 as SGHVS and CDR2 as FQNEAQ. The CDR3 is 14 amino acids. The CDR3 nucleotides read TGTGCCAGCAGCTTTCCGGCCGGGAGCTACGAGCAGTACTTC. It yields the protein CASSFPAGSYEQYF. Full variable domain (outside the CDR3, taken from reference TRBV7-8 and TRBJ2-7): GAGVSQSPRYKVAKRGQDVALRCDPISGHVSLFWYQQALGQGPEFLTYFQNEAQLDKSGLPSDRFFAERPEGSVSTLKIQRTQQEDSAVYLCASSFPAGSYEQYFGPGTRLTVT.

For the CDR3, the DNA is TGCGCCAGCAGCTTGACAGGTAAGGCCGGACCGCGCTACGAGCAGTACTTC. It translates to CASSLTGKAGPRYEQYF. This chain uses TRBV5-1 with TRBJ2-7, with D maybe TRBD1 (5 bases). The CDR3 consists of 17 residues. The germline gives CDR1 SGHRS, CDR2 YFSETQ. V was clipped by 1 base and J by 3 bases, with 20 bases between them.